This passage covers 4 T cell receptor beta chains from one sample sequenced in a study of blood T cell repertoires in COVID-19. Assay: immunoSEQ multiplex PCR; the TCRdb copy retains only in-frame clones and omits some. The profile shows 85,000 to 130,000 clones, about 86% of them singletons. The sample consisted of peripheral blood. The receptors come from a woman of 80 years or more with active or convalescent COVID-19.

The chain couples TRBV28 to TRBJ1-1; perhaps TRBD1 as D (6 bases). Germline V gene sequence: CDR1 MDHEN, CDR2 SYDVKM. This CDR3 has 16 amino acids. V lost 3 bases and J lost 3, with 17 bases in between. CDR3 sequence reads: CASSFTRGLGHTEAFF. The CDR3 DNA reads TGTGCCAGCAGTTTCACCAGGGGTTTGGGACACACTGAAGCTTTCTTT.

The V and J genes are TRBV5-1 and TRBJ1-5; D is perhaps TRBD1 (5 bases). CDR3 length equals 14 residues. The germline V gene encodes CDR1 SGHRS and CDR2 YFSETQ. Trimming took 0 bases from V and 6 from J, leaving 10 bases between them. CDR3 protein: CASSLDQGSQPQHF. DNA of the CDR3: TGCGCCAGCAGCTTGGACCAGGGCAGTCAGCCCCAGCATTTT.

This clone was seen more than once but under ten times. This chain joins TRBV29-1 and TRBJ1-4; weak D call: TRBD1 (5 bases). V was cut by 3 bases and J by 3 bases, with 17 bases left in between. The CDR3 has 16 residues. Germline CDR1 reads SQVTM; CDR2 reads ANQGSEA. The CDR3 region is CSVETVPTGANEKLFF. The CDR3 nucleotides read TGCAGCGTTGAGACAGTCCCCACTGGGGCTAATGAAAAACTGTTTTTT.

In its sample, this clone was seen a few times. The V gene is TRBV29-1, the J gene TRBJ1-1, with D possibly being TRBD1 (5 bases). The germline CDR1 and CDR2 sequences are SQVTM and ANQGSEA. With 3 bases removed from V and 5 bases from J, the gap between germline ends came to 16 bases. There are 14 residues in the CDR3. The CDR3 bases are TGCAGCGTTGATCCCCACGCAGGGCGGACTGAAGCTTTCTTT. It specifies CSVDPHAGRTEAFF.